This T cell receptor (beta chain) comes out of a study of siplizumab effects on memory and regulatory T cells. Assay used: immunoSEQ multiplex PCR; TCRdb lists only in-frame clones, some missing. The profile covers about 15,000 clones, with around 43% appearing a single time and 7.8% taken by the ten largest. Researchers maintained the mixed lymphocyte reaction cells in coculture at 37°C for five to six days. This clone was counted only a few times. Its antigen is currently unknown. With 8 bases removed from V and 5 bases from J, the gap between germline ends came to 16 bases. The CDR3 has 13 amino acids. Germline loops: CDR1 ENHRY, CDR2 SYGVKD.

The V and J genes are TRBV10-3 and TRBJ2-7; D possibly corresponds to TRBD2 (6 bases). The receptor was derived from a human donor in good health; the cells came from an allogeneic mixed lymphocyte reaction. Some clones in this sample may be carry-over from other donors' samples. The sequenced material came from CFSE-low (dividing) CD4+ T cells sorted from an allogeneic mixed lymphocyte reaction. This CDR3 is CAIGWREADEQYF. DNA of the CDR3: TGTGCCATCGGGTGGAGGGAGGCCGACGAGCAGTACTTC.